This T cell receptor (beta chain) was identified during a study of cytomegalovirus exposure and HLA in healthy donors. The study, taken as a whole, reports: Sequencing likely produced, as an artifact, a cluster of highly shared sequence variants. Productive status was seen about 90% or about 30% of the time for most TCR beta V segments in an earlier analysis.

The primer mix had 60 Vbeta and 13 Jbeta primers. TCRdb keeps only in-frame clones here, not all; method: immunoSEQ multiplex PCR. This sample's clone table lists around 200,000 clones. Turning to this clone: The antigen is not known.

Trimming took off 0 bases at V and 7 bases at J, with 13 bases between the two ends. The length of the CDR3 is 15 residues. CDR1 is KGHSH and CDR2 is LQKENI in the germline V gene. The sequence was obtained from a woman between 18 and 29 years old in good health and CMV-seropositive. J is TRBJ1-3 and V is TRBV18; D may be TRBD1 (6 bases). The sample comprised PBMCs. CDR3 residues: CASSPPTGLGNTIYF. DNA of the CDR3: TGTGCCAGCTCACCACCGACAGGACTTGGTAACACCATATATTTT.